This passage covers 22 T cell receptor beta chains from one sample sequenced in a study of blood T cell repertoires in COVID-19. Repertoires were generated with immunoSEQ multiplex PCR, while TCRdb's copy carries only in-frame clones and drops some. Here the sample spans just over 300,000 clones, around 90% being singletons. Material for sequencing was PBMCs or T cells enriched from blood (not recorded which). The origin of the receptors is a woman aged 18-29 years with acute COVID-19.

The CDR3 nucleotides read TGTGCCAGCAGTACCGGGACAGGGGGCTCAGGCGGCTACACCTTC. Protein sequence: CASSTGTGGSGGYTF. This sequence joins TRBV28 and TRBJ1-2; 12 bases fit TRBD1. CDR1 is MDHEN and CDR2 is SYDVKM in the germline V gene. The CDR3 is made up of 15 amino acids. J lost 8 bases, V lost 5 bases, and 9 bases had no gene match.

The gene calls are TRBV5-1 and TRBJ2-1, with 8 bases fitting TRBD2. Germline-derived CDR1 and CDR2 are SGHRS and YFSETQ. CDR3 length equals 14 residues. V shed 0 bases, J shed 7 bases, and the junction held 3 bases outside the gene matches. The CDR3 sequence is CASSLVGLVNEQFF. The CDR3 DNA reads TGCGCCAGCAGCTTGGTGGGACTAGTGAATGAGCAGTTCTTC.

The chain carries TRBV12-3 or TRBV12-4 and TRBJ1-5; 7 bases agree with TRBD1. V lost 10 bases, J lost 11 bases, and 8 bases stayed unmatched. The CDR3 covers 11 residues. Here the CDR3 reads CATLQGRSQHF. CDR3 bases: TGTGCCACCTTACAGGGGAGGTCCCAGCATTTT.

This rearrangement joins TRBV19 to TRBJ2-3; D unresolved. The CDR3 is 13 amino acids. The V end was cut by 6 bases, the J end by 10 bases, with 17 bases between. Germline V gives CDR1 LNHDA, CDR2 SQIVND (reference sequence). As DNA, the CDR3 is TGTGCCAGTAGCCAAACCGGAGTTACCGCGCAGTATTTT. Its translation: CASSQTGVTAQYF.

The chain uses TRBV27 and TRBJ2-2, with D perhaps matching TRBD2 (6 bases). V was clipped by 8 bases and J by 7 bases, with 20 bases between them. Per the germline V gene, CDR1 is MNHEY and CDR2 is SMNVEV (reference sequence). The CDR3 has 15 amino acids. The CDR3 spells CASSLGGYGSGELFF. In DNA form, the CDR3 reads TGTGCCAGCTCCCTTGGGGGGTACGGCAGCGGGGAGCTGTTTTTT.

The chain is built from TRBV7-3 and TRBJ2-1; TRBD1 aligns across 9 bases. The V and J ends lost 1 base and 2 bases, in that order; junction bases with no gene match: 9. Germline assignment: CDR1 SGHTA and CDR2 FQGTGA. This CDR3 spans 18 amino acids. For the CDR3, the DNA is TGTGCCAGCAGCTTAAGAGTAGACCGGGACAGGGCCTACAATGAGCAGTTCTTC. Its protein is CASSLRVDRDRAYNEQFF.

This clone was seen a single time. The CDR3 coding sequence is TGCGCCAGCAGCTTCAGTGGAGACCACGAGCAGTACTTC. Amino acid sequence: CASSFSGDHEQYF. This chain links TRBV5-1 with TRBJ2-7, with D unclear. Germline lookup yields CDR1 SGHRS and CDR2 YFSETQ. V lost 2 bases to trimming and J lost 5 bases, with 11 bases between them. CDR3 length: 13 residues.

The rearrangement uses TRBV4-2 and TRBJ2-3, with 16 positions matching TRBD2. With V trimmed by 3 bases and J by 3 bases, 6 bases remained unmatched. The CDR3 is made up of 18 amino acids. In germline, CDR1 is LGHNA, CDR2 YNFKEQ. CDR3 nucleotides: TGTGCCAGCAGCCACTCAGGGACTAGCGGGAGGGGGACAGATACGCAGTATTTT. Translated: CASSHSGTSGRGTDTQYF.

This chain connects TRBV18 to TRBJ1-2; possible D gene TRBD1, 6 bases. This CDR3 has 15 amino acids. Germline V gene data show CDR1 as KGHSH and CDR2 as LQKENI. V lost 4 bases to trimming and J lost 2 bases, with 14 bases between them. The CDR3 loop is CASSQRAGDNYGYTF. DNA for the CDR3: TGTGCCAGCTCACAACGGGCAGGGGACAACTATGGCTACACCTTC.

The chain recombines TRBV11-2 with TRBJ1-1; D gene ambiguous. V was pared by 6 bases and J by 3 bases, with 11 bases between. The CDR3 covers 13 residues. Germline CDR1 SGHAT, CDR2 FQNNGV. CDR3 bases: TGTGCCAGCAGTTTCCAGCGGGACACTGAAGCTTTCTTT. The encoded protein is CASSFQRDTEAFF.

The chain couples TRBV21-1 to TRBJ1-3. TRBV21-1 is flagged as a pseudogene. CDR3 length equals 16 residues. The CDR3 loop is CASSKWRRRRGNTIYF. CDR3 sequence (DNA): TGTGCCAGCAGCAAATGGAGGAGGCGAAGAGGAAACACCATATATTTT.

V and J are TRBV9 and TRBJ1-5, with a tentative D call TRBD1 (6 bases). V dropped 0 bases and J dropped 2 bases, with 9 bases sitting between them. The CDR3 totals 15 residues. Germline V CDR1 and CDR2: SGDLS, YYNGEE. This CDR3 is CASSVGDNGNQPQHF. CDR3 nucleotide sequence: TGTGCCAGCAGCGTAGGGGACAATGGCAATCAGCCCCAGCATTTT.

Details on this clone: The same CDR3 also results from other DNA sequences found in this sample. The chain recombines TRBV28 with TRBJ1-1; tentative D call: TRBD1 (6 bases). Between the trimmed V and J ends, which lost 6 bases and 3 bases, there was a span of 11 bases. This CDR3 spans 13 amino acids. Germline loops: CDR1 MDHEN, CDR2 SYDVKM. CDR3 region: CASSLQGYTEAFF. The CDR3 DNA reads TGTGCCAGCAGCTTACAGGGTTACACTGAAGCTTTCTTT.

CDR3 sequence reads: CSVEDREKNYGYTF. The DNA of the CDR3 is TGCAGCGTTGAGGACAGGGAGAAGAACTATGGCTACACCTTC. The chain combines TRBV29-1 with TRBJ1-2; 8 nucleotides agree with TRBD1. CDR1 and CDR2 from the germline V gene are SQVTM and ANQGSEA. The CDR3 totals 14 residues. Trimming cost V 3 bases and J 2 bases; bases outside gene matches: 5.

This chain connects TRBV13 to TRBJ1-4; no clear D. Germline assignment: CDR1 PRHDT and CDR2 FYEKMQ (reference sequence). CDR3 length: 13 residues. Trimming removed 0 bases at V and 8 bases at J, with 7 bases between. The CDR3 coding sequence is TGTGCCAGCAGCTTAGGCGGAGGAGAAAAACTGTTTTTT. Its protein is CASSLGGGEKLFF.

This chain's CDR3 is CASSRQSYGYTF. CDR3 sequence (DNA): TGTGCCAGCAGTAGACAGAGCTATGGCTACACCTTC. V gene TRBV28 combines with J gene TRBJ1-2; D possibly corresponds to TRBD1 (5 bases). Germline V gives CDR1 MDHEN, CDR2 SYDVKM. The V gene lost 5 bases and the J gene lost 4 bases, with 8 bases spanning the gap. The CDR3 spans 12 residues.

The rearrangement joins TRBV28 to TRBJ1-2; D gene unclear. The CDR3 extends over 12 amino acids. From germline, CDR1 is MDHEN and CDR2 SYDVKM. Trimming removed 3 bases from V and 2 bases from J, with 4 bases in between. Here the CDR3 DNA reads TGTGCCAGCAGTTTCCAGAACTATGGCTACACCTTC. It specifies CASSFQNYGYTF.

The chain uses TRBV6-1 and TRBJ2-5, with 11 bases that match TRBD2. The ends lost 3 bases at V and 2 bases at J; junction bases unmatched: 5. The CDR3 has 16 residues. The V gene's germline CDR1 is MNHNS and CDR2 SASEGT. CDR3 sequence reads: CASSEGGTSGQETQYF. The CDR3 coding sequence is TGTGCCAGCAGTGAGGGGGGGACTAGCGGACAAGAGACCCAGTACTTC.

The chain links TRBV19 to TRBJ2-3; D remains ambiguous. The CDR3 loop spans 13 amino acids. Trimming pared 8 bases from V and 2 bases from J, leaving 11 bases between. The germline CDR1 and CDR2 sequences are LNHDA and SQIVND (reference sequence). The chain's CDR3 is CASGQISTDTQYF. The CDR3 DNA reads TGTGCCAGTGGCCAAATATCCACAGATACGCAGTATTTT.

The chain joins TRBV2 to TRBJ1-2; 7 bases match TRBD1. The J segment lost 5 bases and the V segment lost 0 bases, leaving 9 bases of the junction unmatched. CDR3 length equals 16 residues. Germline V gene sequence: CDR1 SNHLY, CDR2 FYNNEI. CDR3 bases: TGTGCCAGCAGTGAAGCAGCCCTACAGGGGCCTTATGGCTACACCTTC. Amino acids: CASSEAALQGPYGYTF.

This chain connects TRBV10-1 to TRBJ2-7; TRBD1 might be the D (6 bases). Trimming removed 1 base from V and 0 bases from J, with 10 bases in between. CDR3 size: 15 residues. Germline V gene lookup returns CDR1 WNHNN and CDR2 SYGVQD (reference sequence). The CDR3 spells CASSEYRDNSYEQYF. The CDR3 nucleotides read TGCGCCAGCAGTGAGTATCGGGACAACTCCTACGAGCAGTACTTC.

The V and J genes are TRBV4-1 and TRBJ2-3, with 8 bases identical to TRBD2. V lost 1 base and J lost 4; bases outside the gene matches: 13. The CDR3 loop spans 18 amino acids. Germline values: CDR1 MGHRA, CDR2 YSYEKL. The CDR3 loop is CASSQVGKAGEMSDTQYF. In DNA form, the CDR3 reads TGCGCCAGCAGCCAAGTCGGCAAAGCGGGAGAAATGTCAGATACGCAGTATTTT.